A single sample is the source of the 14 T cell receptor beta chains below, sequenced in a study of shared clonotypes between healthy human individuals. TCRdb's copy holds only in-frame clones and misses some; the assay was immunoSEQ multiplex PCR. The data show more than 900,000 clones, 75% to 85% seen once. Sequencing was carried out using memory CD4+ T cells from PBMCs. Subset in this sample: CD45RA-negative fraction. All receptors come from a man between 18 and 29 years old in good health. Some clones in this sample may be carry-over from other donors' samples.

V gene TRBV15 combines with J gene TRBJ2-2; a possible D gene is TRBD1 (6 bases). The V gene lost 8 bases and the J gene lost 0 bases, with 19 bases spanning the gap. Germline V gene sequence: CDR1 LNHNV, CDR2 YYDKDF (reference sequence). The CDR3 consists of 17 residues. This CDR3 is CATGARQDSANTGELFF. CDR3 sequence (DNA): TGTGCCACCGGGGCTCGACAGGACTCAGCGAACACCGGGGAGCTGTTTTTT.

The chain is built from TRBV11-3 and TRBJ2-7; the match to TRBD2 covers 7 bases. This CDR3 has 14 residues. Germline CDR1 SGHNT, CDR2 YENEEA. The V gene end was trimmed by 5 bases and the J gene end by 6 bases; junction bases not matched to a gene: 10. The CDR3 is CASSPRLAWCEQYF. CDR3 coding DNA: TGTGCCAGCAGCCCGCGACTAGCCTGGTGCGAGCAGTACTTC.

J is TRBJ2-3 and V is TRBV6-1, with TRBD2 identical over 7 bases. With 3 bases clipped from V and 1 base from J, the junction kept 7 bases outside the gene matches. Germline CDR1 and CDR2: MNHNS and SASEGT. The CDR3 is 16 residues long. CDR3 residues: CASSEGAGFGTDTQYF. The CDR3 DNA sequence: TGTGCCAGCAGTGAGGGAGCGGGATTCGGCACAGATACGCAGTATTTT.

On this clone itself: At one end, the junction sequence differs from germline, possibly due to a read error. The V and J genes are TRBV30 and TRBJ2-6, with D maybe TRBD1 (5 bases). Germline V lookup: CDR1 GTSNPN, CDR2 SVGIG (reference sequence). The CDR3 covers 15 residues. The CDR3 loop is CAWSVFASGANALTF. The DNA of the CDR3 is TGTGCCTGGAGTGTATTCGCGTCTGGGGCCAACGCCCTGACTTTC.

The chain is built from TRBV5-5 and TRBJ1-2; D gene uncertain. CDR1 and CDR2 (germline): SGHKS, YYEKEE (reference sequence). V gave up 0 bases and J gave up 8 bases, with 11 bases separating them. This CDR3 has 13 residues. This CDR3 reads CASSLEEKRGYTF. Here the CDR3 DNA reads TGTGCCAGCAGCTTGGAGGAGAAGAGGGGCTACACCTTC.

CDR3 sequence: CASSKGQNYGYTF. The CDR3 region has the DNA TGTGCCAGCTCAAAGGGACAGAACTATGGCTACACCTTC. This rearrangement joins TRBV7-9 to TRBJ1-2; 7 nucleotides agree with TRBD1. CDR1 and CDR2 from the germline V gene are SEHNR and FQNEAQ (reference sequence). This CDR3 contains 13 residues. V lost 8 bases to trimming and J lost 2 bases; unmatched junction nucleotides: 5.

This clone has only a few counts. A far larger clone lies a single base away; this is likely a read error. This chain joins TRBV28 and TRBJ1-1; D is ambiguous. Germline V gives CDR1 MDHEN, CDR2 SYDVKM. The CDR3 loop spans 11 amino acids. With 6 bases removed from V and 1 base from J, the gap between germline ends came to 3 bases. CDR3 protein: CASRGNTEAFF. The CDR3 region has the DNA TGTGCCAGCAGGGGGAACACTGAAGCTTTCTTT. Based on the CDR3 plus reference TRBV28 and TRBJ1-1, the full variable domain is DVKVTQSSRYLVKRTGEKVFLECVQDMDHENMFWYRQDPGLGLRLIYFSYDVKMKEKGDIPEGYSVSREKKERFSLILESASTNQTSMYLCASRGNTEAFFGQGTRLTVV.

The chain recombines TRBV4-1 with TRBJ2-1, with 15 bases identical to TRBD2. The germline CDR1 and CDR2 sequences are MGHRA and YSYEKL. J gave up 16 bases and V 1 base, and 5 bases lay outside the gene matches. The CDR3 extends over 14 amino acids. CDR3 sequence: CASSQGTSGRVRFF. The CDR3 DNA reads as TGCGCCAGCAGCCAAGGGACTAGCGGGAGGGTACGATTCTTC.

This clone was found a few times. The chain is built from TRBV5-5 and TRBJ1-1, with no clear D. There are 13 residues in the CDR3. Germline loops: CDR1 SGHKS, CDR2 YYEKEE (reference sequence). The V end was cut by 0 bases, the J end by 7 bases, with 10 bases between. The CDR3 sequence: CASSLGFYSEAFF. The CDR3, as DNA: TGTGCCAGCAGCTTGGGTTTTTATAGTGAAGCTTTCTTT.

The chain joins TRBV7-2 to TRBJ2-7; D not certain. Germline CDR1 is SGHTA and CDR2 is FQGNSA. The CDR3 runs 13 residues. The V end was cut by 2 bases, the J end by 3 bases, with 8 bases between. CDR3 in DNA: TGTGCCAGCAGCTTAATTAGTATCTACGAGCAGTACTTC. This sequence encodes CASSLISIYEQYF.

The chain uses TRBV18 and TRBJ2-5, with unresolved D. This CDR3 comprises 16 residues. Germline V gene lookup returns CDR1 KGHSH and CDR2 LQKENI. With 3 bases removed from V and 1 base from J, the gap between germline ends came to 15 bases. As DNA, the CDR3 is TGTGCCAGCTCACCTTATTCCCGACATATCCAAGAGACCCAGTACTTC. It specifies CASSPYSRHIQETQYF.

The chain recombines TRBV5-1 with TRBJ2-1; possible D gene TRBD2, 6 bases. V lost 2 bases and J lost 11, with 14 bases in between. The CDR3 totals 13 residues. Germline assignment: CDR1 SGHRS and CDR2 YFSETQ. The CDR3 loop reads CASSLEGLAKQFF. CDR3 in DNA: TGCGCCAGCAGCTTAGAGGGACTGGCAAAGCAGTTCTTC.

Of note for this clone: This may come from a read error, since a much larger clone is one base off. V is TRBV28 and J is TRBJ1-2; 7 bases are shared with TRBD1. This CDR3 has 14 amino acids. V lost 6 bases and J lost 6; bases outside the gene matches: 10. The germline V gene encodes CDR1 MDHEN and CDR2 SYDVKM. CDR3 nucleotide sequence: TGTGCCAGCAGCCGATCGACAGGGAACCATGGCTACACCTTC. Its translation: CASSRSTGNHGYTF.

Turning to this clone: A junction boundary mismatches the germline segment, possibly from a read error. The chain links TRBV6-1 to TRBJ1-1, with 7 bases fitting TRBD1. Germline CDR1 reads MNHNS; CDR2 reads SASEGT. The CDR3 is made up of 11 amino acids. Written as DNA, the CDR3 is TGTGCCAGCAAGTGGACAGGTGAAGCTTTATTT. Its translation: CASKWTGEALF.